This TCR beta chain stems from a study of cytomegalovirus exposure and HLA in healthy donors. Study outcomes and limitations: Cytomegalovirus association was assigned to 170 or so TCR beta chains.

On this clone itself: Its antigen remains unidentified.

The primer mix had 60 Vbeta and 13 Jbeta primers. Clones were sequenced by immunoSEQ multiplex PCR, and TCRdb holds only the in-frame ones, with some missing. Its clone listing holds approximately 110,000 clones. V was pared by 7 bases and J by 1 base, with 19 bases between. CDR3 length: 16 amino acids. The V gene's germline CDR1 is MDHEN and CDR2 SYDVKM. The rearrangement joins TRBV28 to TRBJ1-1; D perhaps matches TRBD1 (5 bases). The sample comprised PBMCs. This TCR derives from a man aged 30 to 39 in good health and CMV-seronegative. CDR3 residues: CASTYGGRLRNTEAFF. The CDR3 DNA reads TGTGCCAGCACTTATGGGGGGAGACTCCGGAACACTGAAGCTTTCTTT. The variable domain in full, with the rest retrieved from reference TRBV28 and TRBJ1-1, is DVKVTQSSRYLVKRTGEKVFLECVQDMDHENMFWYRQDPGLGLRLIYFSYDVKMKEKGDIPEGYSVSREKKERFSLILESASTNQTSMYLCASTYGGRLRNTEAFFGQGTRLTVV.